Following are 7 T cell receptor beta chains from one sample sequenced in a study of cytomegalovirus exposure and HLA in healthy donors. PCR amplification relied on 60 Vbeta primers (plus 13 Jbeta primers). The method was immunoSEQ multiplex PCR; TCRdb's version includes in-frame clones alone and lacks a portion of them. Here the sample spans around 85,000 clones, around 68% being singletons. Source material: PBMCs. The receptors come from a man between 25 and 39 years old in good health and CMV-seropositive.

CDR3 region: CASSREGADTQYF. In nucleotides, the CDR3 is TGCGCCAGCAGCCGTGAGGGCGCAGATACGCAGTATTTT. V usage is TRBV4-3 and J usage is TRBJ2-3; a possible D gene is TRBD2 (5 bases). V was trimmed by 4 bases and J by 4 bases, leaving 9 bases between them. The germline V gene has CDR1 LGHNA and CDR2 YSLEER. This CDR3 has 13 amino acids.

This chain uses TRBV18 with TRBJ1-5; D is unclear. This CDR3 contains 15 residues. V was shortened by 1 base and J by 0 bases, with 7 bases between the two germline ends. Germline CDR1 is KGHSH and CDR2 is LQKENI. This CDR3 is CASSPLADSNQPQHF. CDR3 sequence (DNA): TGTGCCAGCTCACCACTGGCGGATAGCAATCAGCCCCAGCATTTT.

V usage is TRBV19 and J usage is TRBJ2-7; 9 bases map to TRBD1. J was trimmed by 2 bases and V by 4 bases; bases with no gene match: 6. In germline, CDR1 is LNHDA, CDR2 SQIVND (reference sequence). The CDR3 has 15 residues. The CDR3 nucleotides are TGTGCCAGTAGTAAGGACAGGGGAACCCCCTACGAGCAGTACTTC. Its translation is CASSKDRGTPYEQYF.

This chain joins TRBV5-6 and TRBJ1-1, with D perhaps TRBD1 (6 bases). Between the trimmed V and J ends, which lost 3 bases and 5 bases, there was a span of 11 bases. The CDR3 sequence is 13 residues long. The germline gives CDR1 SGHDT, CDR2 YYEEEE. The chain's CDR3 is CASSSHRATEAFF. For the CDR3, the DNA is TGTGCCAGCAGCTCTCACAGGGCGACTGAAGCTTTCTTT.

The chain combines TRBV25-1 with TRBJ2-1, with a tentative D call TRBD2 (5 bases). The CDR3 runs 14 residues. Germline V gives CDR1 MGHDK, CDR2 SYGVNS. Between the trimmed V and J ends, which lost 8 bases and 5 bases, there was a span of 16 bases. CDR3 nucleotides: TGTGCCAGCCGCGACTACTTCCCCGACAATGAGCAGTTCTTC. Its protein is CASRDYFPDNEQFF.

The J gene is TRBJ2-1, the V gene TRBV27, with 10 nucleotides matching TRBD1. The CDR3 length is 14 residues. With 5 bases clipped from V and 8 bases from J, the junction kept 6 bases outside the gene matches. Germline values: CDR1 MNHEY, CDR2 SMNVEV (reference sequence). The CDR3 DNA is TGTGCCAGCAGTCCGGGGACAGGGGACGATGAGCAGTTCTTC. Amino acids: CASSPGTGDDEQFF.

The gene calls are TRBV28 and TRBJ1-5; 7 nucleotides align to TRBD1. J lost 0 bases, V lost 7 bases, and 12 bases had no gene match. The CDR3 runs 17 residues. Looked up from germline, CDR1 is MDHEN and CDR2 is SYDVKM. CDR3 residues: CASIPEGGVYSNQPQHF. The DNA for the CDR3 is TGTGCCAGCATTCCGGAAGGGGGCGTCTATAGCAATCAGCCCCAGCATTTT.